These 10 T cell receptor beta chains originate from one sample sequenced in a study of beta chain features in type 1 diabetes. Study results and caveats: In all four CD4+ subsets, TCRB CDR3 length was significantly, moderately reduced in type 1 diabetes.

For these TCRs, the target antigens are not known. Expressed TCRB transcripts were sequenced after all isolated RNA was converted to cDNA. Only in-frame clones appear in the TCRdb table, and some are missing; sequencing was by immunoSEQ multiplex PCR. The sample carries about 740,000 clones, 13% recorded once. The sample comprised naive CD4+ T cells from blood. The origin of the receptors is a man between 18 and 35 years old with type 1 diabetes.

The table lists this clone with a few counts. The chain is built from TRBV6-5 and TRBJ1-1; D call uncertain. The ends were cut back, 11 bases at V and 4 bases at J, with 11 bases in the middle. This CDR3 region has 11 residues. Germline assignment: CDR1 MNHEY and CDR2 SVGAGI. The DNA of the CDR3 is TGTGCCGTTGCAAAAAGCACTGAAGCTTTCTTT. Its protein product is CAVAKSTEAFF.

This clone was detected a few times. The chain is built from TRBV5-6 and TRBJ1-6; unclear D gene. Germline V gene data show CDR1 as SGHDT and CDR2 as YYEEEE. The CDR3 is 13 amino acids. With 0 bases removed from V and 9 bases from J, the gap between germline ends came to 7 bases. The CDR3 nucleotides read TGTGCCAGCAGCTTGGCGGACGGTTCACCCCTCCACTTT. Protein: CASSLADGSPLHF.

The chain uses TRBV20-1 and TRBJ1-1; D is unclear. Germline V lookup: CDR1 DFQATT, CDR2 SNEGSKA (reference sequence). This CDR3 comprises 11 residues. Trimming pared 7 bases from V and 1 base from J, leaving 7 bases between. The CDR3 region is CSGWRNTEAFF. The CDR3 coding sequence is TGCAGTGGGTGGCGGAACACTGAAGCTTTCTTT.

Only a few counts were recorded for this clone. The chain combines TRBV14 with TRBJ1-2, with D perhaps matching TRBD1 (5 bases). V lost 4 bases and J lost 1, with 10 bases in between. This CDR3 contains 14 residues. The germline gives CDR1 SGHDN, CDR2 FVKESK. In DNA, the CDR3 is TGTGCCAGCAGCCGACAGTATGATAACTATGGCTACACCTTC. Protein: CASSRQYDNYGYTF.

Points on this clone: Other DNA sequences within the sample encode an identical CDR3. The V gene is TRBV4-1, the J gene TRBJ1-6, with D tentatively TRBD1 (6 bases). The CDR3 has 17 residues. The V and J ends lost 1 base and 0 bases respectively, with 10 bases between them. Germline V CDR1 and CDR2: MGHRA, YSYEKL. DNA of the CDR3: TGCGCCAGCAGCCAAGGACAGGCCAGCTCCTATAATTCACCCCTCCACTTT. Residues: CASSQGQASSYNSPLHF.

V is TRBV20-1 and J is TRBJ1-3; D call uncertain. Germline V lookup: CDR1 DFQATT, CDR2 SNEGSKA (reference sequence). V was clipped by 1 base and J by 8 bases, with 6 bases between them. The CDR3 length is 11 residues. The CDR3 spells CSARGGHTIYF. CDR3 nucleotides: TGCAGTGCTAGAGGAGGTCACACCATATATTTT.

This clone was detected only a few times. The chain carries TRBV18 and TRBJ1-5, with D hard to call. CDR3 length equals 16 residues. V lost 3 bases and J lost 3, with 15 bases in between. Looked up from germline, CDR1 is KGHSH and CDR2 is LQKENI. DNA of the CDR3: TGTGCCAGCTCACCCCCAAACGGGCAAAACAATCAGCCCCAGCATTTT. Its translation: CASSPPNGQNNQPQHF.

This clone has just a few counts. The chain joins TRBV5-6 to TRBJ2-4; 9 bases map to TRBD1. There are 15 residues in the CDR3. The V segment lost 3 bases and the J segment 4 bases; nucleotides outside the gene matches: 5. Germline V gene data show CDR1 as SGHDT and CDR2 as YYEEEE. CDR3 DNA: TGTGCCAGCAGCTCCAACGGACAGGGGAAAAACATTCAGTACTTC. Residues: CASSSNGQGKNIQYF.

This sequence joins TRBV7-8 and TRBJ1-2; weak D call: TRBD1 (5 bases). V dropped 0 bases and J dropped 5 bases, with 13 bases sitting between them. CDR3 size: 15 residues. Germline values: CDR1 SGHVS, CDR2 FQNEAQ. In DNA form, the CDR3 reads TGTGCCAGCAGCTTAGCGGGGGAAGTGGGTTATGGCTACACCTTC. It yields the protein CASSLAGEVGYGYTF.

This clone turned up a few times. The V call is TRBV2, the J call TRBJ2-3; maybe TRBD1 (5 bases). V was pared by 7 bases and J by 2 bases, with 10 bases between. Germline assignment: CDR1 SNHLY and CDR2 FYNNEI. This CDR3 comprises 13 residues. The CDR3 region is CASKGIDTDTQYF. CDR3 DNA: TGTGCCAGCAAGGGGATAGACACAGATACGCAGTATTTT. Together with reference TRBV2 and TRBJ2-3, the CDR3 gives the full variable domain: EPEVTQTPSHQVTQMGQEVILRCVPISNHLYFYWYRQILGQKVEFLVSFYNNEISEKSEIFDDQFSVERPDGSNFTLKIRSTKLEDSAMYFCASKGIDTDTQYFGPGTRLTVL.